Shown below are 22 T cell receptor beta chains from a single sample sequenced in a study of cytomegalovirus exposure and HLA in healthy donors. Use of 60 Vbeta and 13 Jbeta primers characterized the PCR. Repertoires were generated with immunoSEQ multiplex PCR, while TCRdb's copy carries only in-frame clones and drops some. The repertoire has around 180,000 clones, about 79% of them found once; the top ten carry around 1.2%. Sequencing was done on a sample of PBMCs. The source is a girl aged 2-15 years in good health and CMV-seropositive.

V is TRBV12-5 and J is TRBJ2-1, with 9 bases matching TRBD2. Germline V CDR1 and CDR2: LGHNT, FRNRAP. The CDR3 sequence is 14 residues long. V lost 5 bases to trimming and J lost 7 bases; unmatched junction nucleotides: 6. CDR3 bases: TGTGCTAGTGGTCCTAGCGGGGTTGTAAATGAGCAGTTCTTC. It yields the protein CASGPSGVVNEQFF. The full variable domain, completed using reference TRBV12-5 and TRBJ2-1, is DARVTQTPRHKVTEMGQEVTMRCQPILGHNTVFWYRQTMMQGLELLAYFRNRAPLDDSGMPKDRFSAEMPDATLATLKIQPSEPRDSAVYFCASGPSGVVNEQFFGPGTRLTVL.

The chain is built from TRBV28 and TRBJ1-1, with D possibly matching TRBD1 (6 bases). V dropped 5 bases and J dropped 0 bases, with 13 bases sitting between them. This CDR3 region has 15 residues. From germline, CDR1 is MDHEN and CDR2 SYDVKM. The CDR3 nucleotides are TGTGCCAGCAGTAGGGGGAATAGAATGAACACTGAAGCTTTCTTT. Its translation is CASSRGNRMNTEAFF.

This clone has only a few counts. The chain employs TRBV2 and TRBJ1-6; D is ambiguous. This CDR3 is 16 amino acids long. Germline V gene data show CDR1 as SNHLY and CDR2 as FYNNEI. Trimming took 4 bases from V and 0 from J, leaving 10 bases between them. The CDR3 reads CASSGQSGSYNSPLHF. In nucleotides, the CDR3 is TGTGCCAGCAGTGGCCAGTCGGGCTCCTATAATTCACCCCTCCACTTT.

The chain is built from TRBV4-1 and TRBJ1-3, with D possibly TRBD1 on 5 matching bases. V was pared by 6 bases and J by 0 bases, with 15 bases between. The CDR3 has 16 residues. CDR1 is MGHRA, CDR2 YSYEKL, per germline. CDR3 bases: TGCGCCAGCAGGAGAACCACAGGAGCCTCTGGAAACACCATATATTTT. Residues: CASRRTTGASGNTIYF.

This CDR3 reads CASSSPAGTGGVEQYF. The CDR3 bases are TGTGCCAGCAGCTCTCCCGCCGGGACAGGGGGCGTCGAGCAGTACTTC. The chain couples TRBV7-6 to TRBJ2-7; 12 bases map to TRBD1. The J segment lost 6 bases and the V segment lost 4 bases, leaving 10 bases of the junction unmatched. CDR1 is SGHVS, CDR2 FNYEAQ, per germline. The CDR3 consists of 16 residues.

The V call is TRBV27, the J call TRBJ1-1; D is possibly TRBD1 (6 bases). CDR1 is MNHEY and CDR2 is SMNVEV in the germline V gene (reference sequence). The CDR3 has 13 residues. V dropped 8 bases and J dropped 3 bases, with 13 bases sitting between them. CDR3 loop: CASRSRTDTEAFF. DNA for the CDR3: TGTGCCAGCCGATCAAGGACAGACACTGAAGCTTTCTTT.

The V gene is TRBV5-6, the J gene TRBJ1-1; tentatively, D is TRBD1 (6 bases). Germline CDR1 reads SGHDT; CDR2 reads YYEEEE. Trimming pared 7 bases from V and 1 base from J, leaving 20 bases between. This CDR3 is built from 16 residues. The CDR3 reads CASRSYGGAPNTEAFF. The CDR3 coding sequence is TGTGCCAGCCGCTCCTATGGGGGGGCGCCGAACACTGAAGCTTTCTTT.

The chain joins TRBV6-1 to TRBJ2-7, with 7 bases that match TRBD1. Germline assignment: CDR1 MNHNS and CDR2 SASEGT. There are 14 residues in the CDR3. The V gene end was trimmed by 1 base and the J gene end by 6 bases; junction bases not matched to a gene: 6. Here the CDR3 DNA reads TGTGCCAGCAGTGAAGTTCACAGGGGCGTCGAGCAGTACTTC. Protein product: CASSEVHRGVEQYF.

The chain combines TRBV7-3 with TRBJ2-5, with TRBD2 matching 8 bases. After removal of 0 bases from V and 9 bases from J, the junction contained 6 bases not matched to a gene. The CDR3 runs 14 residues. The germline V gene has CDR1 SGHTA and CDR2 FQGTGA. The CDR3: CASSLTGLESPQYF. The CDR3 DNA sequence: TGTGCCAGCAGCTTAACGGGACTAGAGAGCCCCCAGTACTTC. The variable domain in full, with the rest retrieved from reference TRBV7-3 and TRBJ2-5, is GAGVSQTPSNKVTEKGKYVELRCDPISGHTALYWYRQSLGQGPEFLIYFQGTGAADDSGLPNDRFFAVRPEGSVSTLKIQRTERGDSAVYLCASSLTGLESPQYFGPGTRLLVL.

The chain joins TRBV6-5 to TRBJ1-2; possibly TRBD1 for D (5 bases). Trimming removed 2 bases at V and 3 bases at J, with 13 bases between. Germline values: CDR1 MNHEY, CDR2 SVGAGI. The CDR3 consists of 15 residues. Here the CDR3 DNA reads TGTGCCAGCAGTTACCGCCAGGGAAAAGACTATGGCTACACCTTC. Its translation is CASSYRQGKDYGYTF.

The CDR3 is CATTLDRGGEKLFF. Here the CDR3 DNA reads TGTGCCACCACCCTCGACAGGGGAGGTGAAAAACTGTTTTTT. The chain is built from TRBV15 and TRBJ1-4; TRBD1 agrees at 8 bases. The CDR3 extends over 14 amino acids. The V and J ends lost 7 bases and 7 bases, in that order; junction bases with no gene match: 8. The V gene's germline CDR1 is LNHNV and CDR2 YYDKDF (reference sequence).

V and J are TRBV6-5 and TRBJ1-2, with D maybe TRBD1 (6 bases). The length of the CDR3 is 11 residues. The V end lost 4 bases, the J end lost 7 bases, and 7 bases lay between the germline ends. Germline CDR1 MNHEY, CDR2 SVGAGI. The CDR3 sequence: CASSSQGGYTF. DNA for the CDR3: TGTGCCAGCAGTTCACAGGGTGGCTACACCTTC.

This chain links TRBV6-5 with TRBJ2-5, with TRBD2 identical over 7 bases. The V gene end was trimmed by 2 bases and the J gene end by 6 bases; junction bases not matched to a gene: 3. From germline, CDR1 is MNHEY and CDR2 SVGAGI. The CDR3 spans 13 residues. DNA for the CDR3: TGTGCCAGCAGTTACAGCGGGACTCAGACCCAGTACTTC. As protein: CASSYSGTQTQYF.

The chain carries TRBV7-3 and TRBJ2-5; D perhaps matches TRBD1 (5 bases). The CDR3 consists of 13 residues. Germline V lookup: CDR1 SGHTA, CDR2 FQGTGA. Trimming pared 0 bases from V and 3 bases from J, leaving 5 bases between. The CDR3 spells CASSLTREETQYF. DNA for the CDR3: TGTGCCAGCAGCTTAACCAGGGAAGAGACCCAGTACTTC. The full variable domain, completed using reference TRBV7-3 and TRBJ2-5, is GAGVSQTPSNKVTEKGKYVELRCDPISGHTALYWYRQSLGQGPEFLIYFQGTGAADDSGLPNDRFFAVRPEGSVSTLKIQRTERGDSAVYLCASSLTREETQYFGPGTRLLVL.

The CDR3 DNA reads as TGTGCCACCAGCAGAGGACTAGCGGGGGCTATAGATACGCAGTATTTT. This codes for CATSRGLAGAIDTQYF. V usage is TRBV15 and J usage is TRBJ2-3, with TRBD2 matching 12 bases. This CDR3 contains 16 residues. The V segment lost 1 base and the J segment 5 bases; nucleotides outside the gene matches: 4. Germline CDR1 LNHNV, CDR2 YYDKDF (reference sequence).

The rearrangement links TRBV14 to TRBJ2-7; a weak D match, TRBD2 (6 bases). Per the germline V gene, CDR1 is SGHDN and CDR2 is FVKESK. V lost 2 bases and J lost 5, with 16 bases in between. The CDR3 length is 15 residues. The CDR3: CASSQRGRRVDEQYF. For the CDR3, the DNA is TGTGCCAGCAGCCAAAGGGGCCGGAGGGTCGACGAGCAGTACTTC. The full variable domain, in which reference TRBV14 and TRBJ2-7 provide the parts outside the CDR3, is EAGVTQFPSHSVIEKGQTVTLRCDPISGHDNLYWYRRVMGKEIKFLLHFVKESKQDESGMPNNRFLAERTGGTYSTLKVQPAELEDSGVYFCASSQRGRRVDEQYFGPGTRLTVT.

The chain recombines TRBV29-1 with TRBJ1-5, with D possibly being TRBD1 (6 bases). This CDR3 contains 14 residues. Trimming shortened V by 4 bases and J by 3 bases, and 13 bases separated the two germline ends. CDR1 is SQVTM and CDR2 is ANQGSEA in the germline V gene. CDR3 sequence reads: CSVVGGLNNQPQHF. The CDR3 DNA reads as TGCAGCGTTGTTGGGGGCCTCAACAATCAGCCCCAGCATTTT.

This clone showed up just once. CDR3 nucleotides: TGTGCCAGTTCTCCGGGGGACTACGAGCAGTACTTC. It yields the protein CASSPGDYEQYF. The chain has TRBV19 and TRBJ2-7; a possible D gene is TRBD2 (6 bases). V was pared by 8 bases and J by 3 bases, with 11 bases between. CDR3 length: 12 amino acids. The germline V gene has CDR1 LNHDA and CDR2 SQIVND (reference sequence).

In its sample, this clone was seen once. This chain connects TRBV29-1 to TRBJ2-7; 9 bases match TRBD1. From germline, CDR1 is SQVTM and CDR2 ANQGSEA. The CDR3 spans 12 residues. Trimming removed 6 bases from V and 6 bases from J; junction bases left unmatched: 6. CDR3 nucleotide sequence: TGCAGCGTAGGGGACAGGGATCGCGAGCAGTACTTC. Residues: CSVGDRDREQYF.

The V call is TRBV7-2, the J call TRBJ1-3; D ambiguous. Between the trimmed V and J ends, which lost 6 bases and 0 bases, there was a span of 6 bases. Germline CDR1 and CDR2: SGHTA and FQGNSA. The CDR3 covers 13 residues. CDR3 loop: CASSSVSGNTIYF. CDR3 DNA: TGTGCCAGCAGTTCAGTCTCTGGAAACACCATATATTTT.

Comments on this clone: A far larger clone lies a single base away; this is likely a read error. V gene TRBV14 combines with J gene TRBJ2-2; D is undetermined. V dropped 4 bases and J dropped 3 bases, with 3 bases sitting between them. The germline V gene encodes CDR1 SGHDN and CDR2 FVKESK. The CDR3 contains 12 residues. CDR3: CASSLYTGELFF. In DNA form, the CDR3 reads TGTGCCAGCAGCCTCTACACCGGGGAGCTGTTTTTT.

The chain uses TRBV30 and TRBJ1-2; the D gene is possibly TRBD1 (6 bases). This CDR3 contains 13 residues. CDR1 and CDR2 (germline): GTSNPN, SVGIG (reference sequence). Trimming removed 0 bases at V and 6 bases at J, with 11 bases between. As DNA, the CDR3 is TGTGCCTGGAGTGTATACAGGGAAAATGGCTACACCTTC. Encoded protein: CAWSVYRENGYTF.